In this sample, the clone carrying this TCR beta chain turned up a few times. This record belongs to a study of T-cell reconstitution after alpha-beta-depleted transplantation in children. TCRbeta library preparation incorporated unique molecular identifiers. MiXCR, run by TCRdb on the PCR reads, gives a single entry per CDR3 protein. The table includes 440,000 or so distinct CDR3 sequences, about 11% detected once. In germline, CDR1 is MNHEY, CDR2 SVGAGI. Trimming shortened V by 6 bases and J by 7 bases, and 10 bases separated the two germline ends. The CDR3 runs 12 residues. The source of this sequence is a human donor who donated a stem cell graft to a child with acute myeloid leukemia. This rearrangement joins TRBV6-5 to TRBJ1-5, with D perhaps TRBD1 (6 bases). Sequenced here: PBMCs from the stem cell graft donor, sampled from the stem cell graft. This chain's CDR3 is CASRTGMQPQHF. The DNA for the CDR3 is TGTGCCAGCAGAACAGGGATGCAGCCCCAGCATTTT.